This T cell receptor (beta chain) was profiled in a study of Tregs in tolerant kidney transplant recipients. Study-wide results and caveats: Validation in larger populations is needed because few patients were studied. Expanding Tregs on activated donor B cells appeared to best identify donor-specific TCRbeta clones. Biological reproducibility was not directly addressed, but technical replication error appeared minimal.

Thawed PBMCs were FACS-sorted into unstimulated CD4+CD25+CD127- regulatory T cells, CD4+CD25- non-regulatory cells, CD4 and CD8 cells. The CDR3 length is 15 residues. V was trimmed by 6 bases and J by 0 bases, leaving 12 bases between them. CDR1 SGHAT and CDR2 FQNNGV come from the germline V gene. This clone appeared once. Its antigen is currently unknown. Some clones are missing from TCRdb's copy, which holds only in-frame ones; the method was immunoSEQ multiplex PCR. The sample yields some 250,000 clones, about 80% seen once. V gene TRBV11-2 combines with J gene TRBJ1-3; D is perhaps TRBD1 (6 bases). The clonotype originates from a human donor in good health. Sequencing used CD4+ T cells from blood. The chain's CDR3 is CASRTTGSSGNTIYF. The CDR3 region has the DNA TGTGCCAGCAGGACTACAGGGAGCTCTGGAAACACCATATATTTT.